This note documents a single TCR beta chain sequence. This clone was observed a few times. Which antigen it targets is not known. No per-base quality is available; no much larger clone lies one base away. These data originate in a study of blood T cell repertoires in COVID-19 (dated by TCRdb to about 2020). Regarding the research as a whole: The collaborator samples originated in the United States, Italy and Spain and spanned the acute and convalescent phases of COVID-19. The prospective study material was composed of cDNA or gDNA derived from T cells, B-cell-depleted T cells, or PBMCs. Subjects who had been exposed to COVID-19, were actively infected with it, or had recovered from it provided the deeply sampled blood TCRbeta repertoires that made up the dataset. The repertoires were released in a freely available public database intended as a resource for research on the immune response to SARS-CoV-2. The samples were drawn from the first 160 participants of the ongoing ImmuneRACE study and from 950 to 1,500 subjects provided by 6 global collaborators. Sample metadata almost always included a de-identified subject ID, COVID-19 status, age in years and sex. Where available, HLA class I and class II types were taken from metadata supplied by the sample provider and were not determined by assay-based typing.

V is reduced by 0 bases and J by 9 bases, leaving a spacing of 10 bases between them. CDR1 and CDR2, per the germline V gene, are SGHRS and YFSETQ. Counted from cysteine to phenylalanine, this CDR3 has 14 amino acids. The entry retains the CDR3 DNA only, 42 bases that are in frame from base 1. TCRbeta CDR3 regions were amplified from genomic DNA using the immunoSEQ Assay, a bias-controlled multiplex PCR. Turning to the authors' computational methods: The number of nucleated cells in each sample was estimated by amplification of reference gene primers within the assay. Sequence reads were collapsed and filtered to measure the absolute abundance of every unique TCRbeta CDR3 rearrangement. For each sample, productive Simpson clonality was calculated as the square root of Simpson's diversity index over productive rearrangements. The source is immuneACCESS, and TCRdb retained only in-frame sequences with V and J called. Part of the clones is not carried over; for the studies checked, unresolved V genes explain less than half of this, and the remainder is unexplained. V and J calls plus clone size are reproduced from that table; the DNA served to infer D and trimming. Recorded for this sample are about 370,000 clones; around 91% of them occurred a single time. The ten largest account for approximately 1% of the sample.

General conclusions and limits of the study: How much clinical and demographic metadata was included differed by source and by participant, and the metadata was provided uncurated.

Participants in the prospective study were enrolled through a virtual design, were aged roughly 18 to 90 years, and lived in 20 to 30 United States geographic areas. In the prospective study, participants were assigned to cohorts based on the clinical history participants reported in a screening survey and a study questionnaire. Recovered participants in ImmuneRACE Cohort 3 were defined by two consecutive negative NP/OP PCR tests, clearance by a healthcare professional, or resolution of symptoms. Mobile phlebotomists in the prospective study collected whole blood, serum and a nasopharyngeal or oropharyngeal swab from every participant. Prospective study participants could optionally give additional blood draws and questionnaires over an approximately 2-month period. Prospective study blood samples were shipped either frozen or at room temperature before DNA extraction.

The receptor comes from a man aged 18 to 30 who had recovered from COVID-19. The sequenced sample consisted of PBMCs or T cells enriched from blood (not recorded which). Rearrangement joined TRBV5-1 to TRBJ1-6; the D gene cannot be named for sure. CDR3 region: CASSLVGEGSPLHF. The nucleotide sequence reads TGCGCCAGCAGCTTGGTCGGGGAAGGTTCACCCCTCCACTTT.